These 4 T cell receptor beta chains were sequenced from one sample in a study of beta chain features in type 1 diabetes. The isolated RNA, all of it, was reverse transcribed, so expressed TCRB transcripts were what got sequenced. Sequencing used immunoSEQ multiplex PCR; TCRdb keeps in-frame clones, though not all of them. This table holds 970,000 or so clones, roughly 15% found once. What was sequenced was naive CD4+ T cells from blood. These receptors were collected from a young woman in good health.

Points on this clone: The same CDR3 is also encoded by other DNA sequences in this sample. The rearrangement joins TRBV18 to TRBJ2-5, with D unclear. Deletions cut 0 bases from V and 2 bases from J, with 7 bases between. Germline CDR1 reads KGHSH; CDR2 reads LQKENI. The CDR3 length is 14 residues. The CDR3 DNA sequence: TGTGCCAGCTCACCACCGGGATCGCAAGAGACCCAGTACTTC. Protein sequence: CASSPPGSQETQYF.

CDR3 sequence: CASSISRGGSSTDTQYF. CDR3 bases: TGTGCCAGTAGTATTTCGCGGGGTGGTTCATCCACAGATACGCAGTATTTT. The rearrangement links TRBV19 to TRBJ2-3; possible D gene TRBD2, 6 bases. CDR3 length: 17 amino acids. From germline, CDR1 is LNHDA and CDR2 SQIVND (reference sequence). The V and J ends lost 3 bases and 2 bases respectively, with 18 bases between them.

This sequence joins TRBV7-6 and TRBJ2-7, with D unresolved. V lost 3 bases to trimming and J lost 13 bases, with 4 bases between them. CDR3 length: 8 amino acids. Per the germline V gene, CDR1 is SGHVS and CDR2 is FNYEAQ. Here the CDR3 DNA reads TGTGCCAGCAGCTTGGCCTACTTC. This encodes CASSLAYF. The variable domain in full, with the rest retrieved from reference TRBV7-6 and TRBJ2-7, is GAGVSQSPRYKVTKRGQDVALRCDPISGHVSLYWYRQALGQGPEFLTYFNYEAQQDKSGLPNDRFSAERPEGSISTLTIQRTEQRDSAMYRCASSLAYFGPGTRLTVT.

This chain joins TRBV5-4 and TRBJ2-1; 7 bases align to TRBD2. With V trimmed by 1 base and J by 4 bases, 8 bases remained unmatched. Germline CDR1 SGHNT, CDR2 YYREEE (reference sequence). The CDR3 is 16 amino acids. CDR3 protein: CASSLSSSGSYNEQFF. The CDR3 bases are TGTGCCAGCAGCTTGAGCAGTAGCGGGTCGTACAATGAGCAGTTCTTC.